Reported below is one T cell receptor (beta chain). The sample is drawn from a study of blood T cell repertoires in COVID-19. Recovery among Cohort 3 donors was established by two negative PCRs, clearance, or symptom resolution. The assay was immunoSEQ multiplex PCR, and TCRdb's table has in-frame clones only and misses some. The sample has roughly 380,000 clones, around 87% seen once; the top ten hold roughly 1.4%. The CDR3 is 14 amino acids. Trimming took 1 base from V and 4 from J; bases not matched to a gene: 4. CDR1 and CDR2 from the germline V gene are SGHNT and YYREEE (reference sequence). The specimen was PBMCs or T cells enriched from blood (not recorded which). The rearrangement links TRBV5-4 to TRBJ1-1; TRBD1 matches 7 bases. The clonotype was recovered from a man aged 25 to 40 who had recovered from COVID-19. The CDR3 bases are TGTGCCAGCAGCTTGAGGGGGCTGGGCACTGAAGCTTTCTTT. Its translation: CASSLRGLGTEAFF.